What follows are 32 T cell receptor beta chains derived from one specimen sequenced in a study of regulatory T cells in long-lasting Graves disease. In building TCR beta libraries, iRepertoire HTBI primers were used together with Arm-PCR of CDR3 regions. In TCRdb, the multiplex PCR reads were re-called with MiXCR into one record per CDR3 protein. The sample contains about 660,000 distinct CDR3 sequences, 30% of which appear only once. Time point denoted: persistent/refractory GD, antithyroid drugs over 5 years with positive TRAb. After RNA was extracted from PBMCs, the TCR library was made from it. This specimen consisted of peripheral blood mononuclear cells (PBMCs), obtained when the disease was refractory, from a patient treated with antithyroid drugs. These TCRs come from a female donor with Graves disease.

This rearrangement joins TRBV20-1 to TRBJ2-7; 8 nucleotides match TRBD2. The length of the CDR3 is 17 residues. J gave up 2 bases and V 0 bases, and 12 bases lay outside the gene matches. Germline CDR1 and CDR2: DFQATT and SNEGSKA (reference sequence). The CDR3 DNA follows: TGCAGTGCTAGAGATCGGGGGTCAGCGGGAGTGACCTACGAGCAGTACTTC. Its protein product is CSARDRGSAGVTYEQYF.

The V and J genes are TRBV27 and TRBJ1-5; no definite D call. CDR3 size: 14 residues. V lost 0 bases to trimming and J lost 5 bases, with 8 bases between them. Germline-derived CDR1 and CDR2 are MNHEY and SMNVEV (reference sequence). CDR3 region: CASSLSVRDQPQHF. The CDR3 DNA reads TGTGCCAGCAGTTTATCTGTCAGAGATCAGCCCCAGCATTTT.

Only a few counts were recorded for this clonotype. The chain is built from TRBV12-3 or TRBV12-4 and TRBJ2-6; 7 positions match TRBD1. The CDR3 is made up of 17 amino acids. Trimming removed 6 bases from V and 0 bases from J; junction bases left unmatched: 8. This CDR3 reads CASRTQDRSSGANVLTF. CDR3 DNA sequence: TGTGCCAGCAGAACGCAGGACAGGAGCTCTGGGGCCAACGTCCTGACTTTC.

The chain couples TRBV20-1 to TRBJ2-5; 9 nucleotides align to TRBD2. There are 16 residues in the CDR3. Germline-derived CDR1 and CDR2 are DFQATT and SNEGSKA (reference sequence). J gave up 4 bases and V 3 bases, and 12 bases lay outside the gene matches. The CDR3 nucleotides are TGCAGTGCTAGCAGGCGGGAGGGCGTTTTTGGAGAGACCCAGTACTTC. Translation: CSASRREGVFGETQYF.

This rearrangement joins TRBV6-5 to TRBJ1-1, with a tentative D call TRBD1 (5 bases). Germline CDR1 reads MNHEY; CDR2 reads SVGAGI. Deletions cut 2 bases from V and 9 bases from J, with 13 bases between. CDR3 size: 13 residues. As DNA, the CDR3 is TGTGCCAGCAGTTACGGGGACGACCCGCAAGCTTTCTTT. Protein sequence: CASSYGDDPQAFF.

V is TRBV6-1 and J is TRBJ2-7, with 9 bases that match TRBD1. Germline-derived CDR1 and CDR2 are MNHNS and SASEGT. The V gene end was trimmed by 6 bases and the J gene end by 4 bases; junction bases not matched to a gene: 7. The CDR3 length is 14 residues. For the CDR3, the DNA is TGTGCCAGCAGCCTCGAGACAGGGGGGTACGAGCAGTACTTC. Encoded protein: CASSLETGGYEQYF.

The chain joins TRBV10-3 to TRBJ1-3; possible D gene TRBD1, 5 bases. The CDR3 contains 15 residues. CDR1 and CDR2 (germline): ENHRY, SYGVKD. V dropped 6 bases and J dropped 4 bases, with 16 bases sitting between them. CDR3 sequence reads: CAIRARPGLGNTIYF. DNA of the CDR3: TGTGCCATCAGGGCAAGACCAGGGTTGGGAAACACCATATATTTT.

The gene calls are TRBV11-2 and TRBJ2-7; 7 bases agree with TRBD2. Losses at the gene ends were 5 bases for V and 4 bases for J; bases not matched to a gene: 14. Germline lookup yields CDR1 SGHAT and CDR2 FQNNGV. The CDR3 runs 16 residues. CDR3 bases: TGTGCCAGCAGCCGCCGGGCTAGCGGATCTCCTTACGAGCAGTACTTC. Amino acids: CASSRRASGSPYEQYF.

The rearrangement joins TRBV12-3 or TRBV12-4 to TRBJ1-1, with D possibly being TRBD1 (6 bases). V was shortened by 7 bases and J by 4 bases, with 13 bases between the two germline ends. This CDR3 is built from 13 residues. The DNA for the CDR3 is TGTGCCAGCAATCTCAGGGGACCCACTGAAGCTTTCTTT. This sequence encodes CASNLRGPTEAFF.

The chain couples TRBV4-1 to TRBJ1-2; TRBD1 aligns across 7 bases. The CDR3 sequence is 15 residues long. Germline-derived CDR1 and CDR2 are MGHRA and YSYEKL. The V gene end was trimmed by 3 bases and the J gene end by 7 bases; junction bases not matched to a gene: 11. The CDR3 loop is CASSQLQGNSAGYTF. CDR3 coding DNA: TGCGCCAGCAGCCAGTTACAGGGGAACTCAGCTGGCTACACCTTC.

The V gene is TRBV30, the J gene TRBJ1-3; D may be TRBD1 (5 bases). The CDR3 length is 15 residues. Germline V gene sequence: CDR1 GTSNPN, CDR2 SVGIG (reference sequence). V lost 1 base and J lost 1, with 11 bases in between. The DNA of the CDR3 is TGTGCCTGGAGTGCAGGGAGGGGATCTGGAAACACCATATATTTT. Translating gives CAWSAGRGSGNTIYF.

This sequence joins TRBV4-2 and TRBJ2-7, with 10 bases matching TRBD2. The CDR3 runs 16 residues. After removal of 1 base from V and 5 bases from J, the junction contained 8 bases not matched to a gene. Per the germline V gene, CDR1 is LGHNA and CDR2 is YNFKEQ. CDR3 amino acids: CASSQGLAGVSDEQYF. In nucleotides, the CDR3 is TGTGCCAGCAGCCAAGGTCTAGCGGGAGTGAGCGACGAGCAGTACTTC.

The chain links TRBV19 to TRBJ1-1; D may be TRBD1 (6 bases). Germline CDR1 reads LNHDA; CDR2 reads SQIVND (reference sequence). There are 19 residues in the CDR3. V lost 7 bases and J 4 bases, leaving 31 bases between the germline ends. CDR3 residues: CASMPSRSSPRGGSTEAFF. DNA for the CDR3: TGTGCCAGTATGCCCTCAAGATCTTCGCCCAGGGGCGGGAGCACTGAAGCTTTCTTT.

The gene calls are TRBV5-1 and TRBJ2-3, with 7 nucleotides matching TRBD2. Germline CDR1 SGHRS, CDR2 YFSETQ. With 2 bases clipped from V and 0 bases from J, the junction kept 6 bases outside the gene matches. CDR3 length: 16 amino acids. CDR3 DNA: TGCGCCAGCAGCTTAGATCCAGCGGGAAGCACAGATACGCAGTATTTT. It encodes CASSLDPAGSTDTQYF. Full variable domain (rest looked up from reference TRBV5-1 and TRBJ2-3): KAGVTQTPRYLIKTRGQQVTLSCSPISGHRSVSWYQQTPGQGLQFLFEYFSETQRNKGNFPGRFSGRQFSNSRSEMNVSTLELGDSALYLCASSLDPAGSTDTQYFGPGTRLTVL.

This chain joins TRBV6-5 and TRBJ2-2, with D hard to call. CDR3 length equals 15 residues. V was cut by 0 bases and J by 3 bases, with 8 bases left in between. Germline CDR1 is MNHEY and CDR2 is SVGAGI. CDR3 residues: CASSYSIGHTGELFF. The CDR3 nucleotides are TGTGCCAGCAGTTACTCGATCGGTCACACCGGGGAGCTGTTTTTT.

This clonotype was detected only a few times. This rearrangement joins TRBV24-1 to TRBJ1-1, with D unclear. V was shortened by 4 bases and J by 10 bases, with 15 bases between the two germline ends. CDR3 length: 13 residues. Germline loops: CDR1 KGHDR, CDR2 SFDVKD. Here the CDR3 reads CATSDPEGRGAFF. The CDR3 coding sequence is TGTGCCACCAGTGACCCCGAAGGGCGCGGAGCTTTCTTT.

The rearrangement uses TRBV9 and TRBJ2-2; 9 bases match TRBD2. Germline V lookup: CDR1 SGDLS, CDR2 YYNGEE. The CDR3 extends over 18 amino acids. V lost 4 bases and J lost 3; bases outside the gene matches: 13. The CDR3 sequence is CASSPTLRLAEYTGELFF. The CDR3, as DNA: TGTGCCAGCAGCCCGACCCTCAGACTAGCGGAGTACACCGGGGAGCTGTTTTTT.

CDR3 residues: CASSFPRANEETQYF. DNA of the CDR3: TGTGCCAGCAGCTTCCCCCGAGCGAACGAAGAGACCCAGTACTTC. The J gene is TRBJ2-5, the V gene TRBV5-5, with D uncertain. CDR1 is SGHKS, CDR2 YYEKEE, per germline (reference sequence). The germline V and J ends were trimmed by 2 bases and 3 bases, with 14 bases remaining between them. CDR3 length equals 15 residues.

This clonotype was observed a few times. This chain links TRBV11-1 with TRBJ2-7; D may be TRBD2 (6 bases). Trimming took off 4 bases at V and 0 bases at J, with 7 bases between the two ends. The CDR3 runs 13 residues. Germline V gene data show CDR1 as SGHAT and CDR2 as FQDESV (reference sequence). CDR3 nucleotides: TGTGCCAGCAGCTGGACTAACTCCTACGAGCAGTACTTC. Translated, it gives CASSWTNSYEQYF.

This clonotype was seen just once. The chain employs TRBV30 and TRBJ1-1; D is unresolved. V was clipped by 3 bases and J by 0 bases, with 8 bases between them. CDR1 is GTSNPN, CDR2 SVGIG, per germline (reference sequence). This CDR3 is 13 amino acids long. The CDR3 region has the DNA TGTGCCTGGAGATCCTCCTTGAACACTGAAGCTTTCTTT. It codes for CAWRSSLNTEAFF. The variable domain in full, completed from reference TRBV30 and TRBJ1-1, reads SQTIHQWPATLVQPVGSPLSLECTVEGTSNPNLYWYRQAAGRGLQLLFYSVGIGQISSEVPQNLSASRPQDRQFILSSKKLLLSDSGFYLCAWRSSLNTEAFFGQGTRLTVV.

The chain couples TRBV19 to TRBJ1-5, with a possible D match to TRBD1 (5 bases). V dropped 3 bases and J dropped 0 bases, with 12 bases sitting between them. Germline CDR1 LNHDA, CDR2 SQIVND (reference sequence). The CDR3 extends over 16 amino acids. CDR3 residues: CASSIGAEYSNQPQHF. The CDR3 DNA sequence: TGTGCCAGTAGTATTGGGGCAGAATATAGCAATCAGCCCCAGCATTTT.

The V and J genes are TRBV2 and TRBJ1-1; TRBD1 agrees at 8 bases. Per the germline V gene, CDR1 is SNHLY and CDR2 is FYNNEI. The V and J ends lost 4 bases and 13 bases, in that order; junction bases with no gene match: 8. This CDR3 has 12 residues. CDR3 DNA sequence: TGTGCCAGCAGTGGGGGGACAGGCGGGGGTTTCTTT. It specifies CASSGGTGGGFF.

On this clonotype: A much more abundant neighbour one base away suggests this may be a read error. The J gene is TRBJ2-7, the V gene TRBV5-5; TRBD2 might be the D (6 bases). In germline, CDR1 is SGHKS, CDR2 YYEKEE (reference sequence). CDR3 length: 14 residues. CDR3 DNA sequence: TGTGCCAACAGCTTGGAGGCGGGACGTGAAGAGCAGTACTTC. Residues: CANSLEAGREEQYF.

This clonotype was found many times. The CDR3 spells CSAIQGAGSGYTF. CDR3 nucleotides: TGCAGTGCCATACAGGGGGCCGGATCTGGCTACACCTTC. The chain is built from TRBV20-1 and TRBJ1-2; 9 nucleotides line up with TRBD1. The junction had 9 bases not matched to a gene; V was cut back by 6 bases and J by 7 bases. CDR3 size: 13 residues. Germline V gene data show CDR1 as DFQATT and CDR2 as SNEGSKA (reference sequence).

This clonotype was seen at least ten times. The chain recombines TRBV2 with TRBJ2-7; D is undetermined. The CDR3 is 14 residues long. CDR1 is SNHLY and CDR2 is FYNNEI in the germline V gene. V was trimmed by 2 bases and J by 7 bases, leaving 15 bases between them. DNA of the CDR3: TGTGCCAGCAGTGAATCGGCAGGATTAGATGAGCAGTACTTC. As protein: CASSESAGLDEQYF.

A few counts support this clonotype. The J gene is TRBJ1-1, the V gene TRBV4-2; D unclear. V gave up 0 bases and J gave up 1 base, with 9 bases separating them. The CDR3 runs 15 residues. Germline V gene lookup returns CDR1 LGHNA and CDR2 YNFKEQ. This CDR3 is CASSQDRDENTEAFF. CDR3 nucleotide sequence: TGTGCCAGCAGCCAAGATAGAGACGAGAACACTGAAGCTTTCTTT.

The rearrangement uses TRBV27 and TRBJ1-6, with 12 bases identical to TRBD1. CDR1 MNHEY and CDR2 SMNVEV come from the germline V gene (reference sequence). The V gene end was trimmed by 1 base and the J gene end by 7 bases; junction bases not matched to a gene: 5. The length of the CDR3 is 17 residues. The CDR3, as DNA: TGTGCCAGCAGTTTATTGCAGGGACAGGGGGCGAATTCACCCCTCCACTTT. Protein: CASSLLQGQGANSPLHF.

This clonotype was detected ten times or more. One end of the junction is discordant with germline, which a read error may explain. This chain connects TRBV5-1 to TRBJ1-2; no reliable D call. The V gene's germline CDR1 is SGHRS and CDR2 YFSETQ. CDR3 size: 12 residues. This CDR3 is CASSSDNYGYTF. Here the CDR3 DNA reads TGTGCCAGCAGCTCCGACAACTATGGCTACACCTTC.

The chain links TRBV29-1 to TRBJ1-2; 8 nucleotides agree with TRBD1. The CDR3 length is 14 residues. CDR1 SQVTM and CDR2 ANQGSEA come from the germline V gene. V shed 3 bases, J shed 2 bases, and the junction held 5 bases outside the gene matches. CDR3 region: CSVEADRDNYGYTF. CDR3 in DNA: TGCAGCGTTGAGGCGGACAGGGACAACTATGGCTACACCTTC.

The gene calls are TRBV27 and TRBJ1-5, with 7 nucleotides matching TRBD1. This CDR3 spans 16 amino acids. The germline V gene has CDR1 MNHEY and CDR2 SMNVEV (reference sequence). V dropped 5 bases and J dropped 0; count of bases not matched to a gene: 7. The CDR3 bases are TGTGCCAGCAGTCCCGACAGGGCGGCTAGCAATCAGCCCCAGCATTTT. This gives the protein CASSPDRAASNQPQHF.

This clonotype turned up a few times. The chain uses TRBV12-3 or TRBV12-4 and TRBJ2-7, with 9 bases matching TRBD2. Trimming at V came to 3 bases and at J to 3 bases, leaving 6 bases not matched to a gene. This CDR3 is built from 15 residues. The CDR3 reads CASSLRSGRVYEQYF. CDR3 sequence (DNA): TGTGCCAGCAGTTTGCGTAGCGGGAGAGTCTACGAGCAGTACTTC.

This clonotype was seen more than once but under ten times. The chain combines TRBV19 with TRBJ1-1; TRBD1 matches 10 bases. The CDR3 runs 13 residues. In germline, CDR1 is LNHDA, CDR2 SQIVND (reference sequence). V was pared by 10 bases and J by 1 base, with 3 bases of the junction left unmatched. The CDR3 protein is CATGTGANTEAFF. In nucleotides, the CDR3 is TGTGCCACCGGGACAGGGGCGAACACTGAAGCTTTCTTT.